Presented here are 27 T cell receptor beta chains from one specimen sequenced in a study of blood T cell repertoires in COVID-19. Assay: immunoSEQ multiplex PCR; the TCRdb copy retains only in-frame clones and omits some. The sample lists under 70,000 clones; roughly 80% were seen once. Sequenced: peripheral blood. The receptors here all came from a woman of 80 years or more with acute or convalescent COVID-19.

V usage is TRBV29-1 and J usage is TRBJ1-1; D gene uncertain. Between the trimmed V and J ends, which lost 7 bases and 2 bases, there was a span of 11 bases. Germline V lookup: CDR1 SQVTM, CDR2 ANQGSEA. CDR3 size: 12 residues. CDR3 loop: CSGAGRNTEAFF. The DNA for the CDR3 is TGCAGCGGTGCAGGAAGAAACACTGAAGCTTTCTTT.

The chain is built from TRBV5-1 and TRBJ2-5; D perhaps matches TRBD1 (5 bases). This CDR3 is 13 amino acids long. Germline assignment: CDR1 SGHRS and CDR2 YFSETQ. V was shortened by 0 bases and J by 3 bases, with 6 bases between the two germline ends. The CDR3 DNA is TGCGCCAGCAGCTTGGGCAGGGAAGAGACCCAGTACTTC. Amino acids: CASSLGREETQYF.

CDR3 sequence (DNA): TGTGCCAGCAGCCAACAGGGGAACACTGAAGCTTTCTTT. Protein product: CASSQQGNTEAFF. This rearrangement joins TRBV11-2 to TRBJ1-1; tentatively, D is TRBD1 (6 bases). CDR3 length equals 13 residues. Germline V gene lookup returns CDR1 SGHAT and CDR2 FQNNGV. Trimming pared 5 bases from V and 1 base from J, leaving 8 bases between.

This clone was recorded once. The chain carries TRBV19 and TRBJ1-5; the match to TRBD1 covers 7 bases. This CDR3 spans 15 amino acids. V lost 7 bases to trimming and J lost 2 bases; unmatched junction nucleotides: 8. The germline V gene encodes CDR1 LNHDA and CDR2 SQIVND (reference sequence). The DNA of the CDR3 is TGTGCCAGTATAGAACAGGGGTACGGCAATCAGCCCCAGCATTTT. Translation: CASIEQGYGNQPQHF.

The V and J genes are TRBV5-6 and TRBJ2-7; no definite D call. The ends were cut back, 1 base at V and 6 bases at J, with 8 bases in the middle. The CDR3 covers 12 residues. Germline V CDR1 and CDR2: SGHDT, YYEEEE. The CDR3 coding sequence is TGTGCCAGCAGCTTGACGACTGCCGAGCAGTACTTC. Amino acids: CASSLTTAEQYF.

J is TRBJ1-2 and V is TRBV11-2; perhaps TRBD1 as D (5 bases). The V gene lost 4 bases and the J gene lost 7 bases, with 16 bases spanning the gap. This CDR3 comprises 14 residues. Germline CDR1 reads SGHAT; CDR2 reads FQNNGV. This CDR3 reads CASSSGVGRGGYTF. For the CDR3, the DNA is TGTGCCAGCAGCTCCGGGGTAGGGAGGGGTGGCTACACCTTC.

The chain recombines TRBV10-3 with TRBJ1-1; 7 bases line up with TRBD1. The germline CDR1 and CDR2 sequences are ENHRY and SYGVKD. This CDR3 has 12 amino acids. Trimming at V came to 4 bases and at J to 4 bases, leaving 0 bases not matched to a gene. The CDR3 sequence is CAISGDSTEAFF. CDR3 nucleotide sequence: TGTGCCATCAGTGGGGACAGCACTGAAGCTTTCTTT.

The chain has TRBV5-5 and TRBJ1-2; D is ambiguous. From germline, CDR1 is SGHKS and CDR2 YYEKEE (reference sequence). This CDR3 has 12 residues. V was pared by 0 bases and J by 8 bases, with 8 bases between. CDR3 sequence: CASSLAVVGYTF. The CDR3 DNA follows: TGTGCCAGCAGCTTGGCGGTTGTCGGCTACACCTTC.

The chain links TRBV3-1 (or the pseudogene TRBV3-2) to TRBJ2-1; 12 nucleotides line up with TRBD2. V lost 1 base to trimming and J lost 0 bases; unmatched junction nucleotides: 13. Germline V gene sequence: CDR1 LGHDT, CDR2 YNNKEL (reference sequence). The CDR3 is made up of 21 amino acids. As DNA, the CDR3 is TGTGCCAGCAGCCAAGCCCCCCCGGGACTAGCGGGCCCCAGCTCCTACAATGAGCAGTTCTTC. Translating gives CASSQAPPGLAGPSSYNEQFF.

This clone was observed a single time. The chain employs TRBV5-1 and TRBJ2-3; 9 nucleotides agree with TRBD2. J was trimmed by 1 base and V by 0 bases; bases with no gene match: 3. The CDR3 has 16 amino acids. Germline lookup yields CDR1 SGHRS and CDR2 YFSETQ. In nucleotides, the CDR3 is TGCGCCAGCAGCTTGGGGGCTAGCGGGGGCACAGATACGCAGTATTTT. Protein product: CASSLGASGGTDTQYF.

This chain joins TRBV5-6 and TRBJ2-5, with D unresolved. Germline V CDR1 and CDR2: SGHDT, YYEEEE. The V gene lost 2 bases and the J gene lost 5 bases, with 4 bases spanning the gap. The CDR3 runs to 11 residues. As DNA, the CDR3 is TGTGCCAGCAGCTTCGGGGAGACCCAGTACTTC. It specifies CASSFGETQYF. Filled out from reference TRBV5-6 and TRBJ2-5, the complete variable domain reads DAGVTQSPTHLIKTRGQQVTLRCSPKSGHDTVSWYQQALGQGPQFIFQYYEEEERQRGNFPDRFSGHQFPNYSSELNVNALLLGDSALYLCASSFGETQYFGPGTRLLVL.

The chain employs TRBV18 and TRBJ2-1; TRBD2 might be the D (5 bases). The CDR3 extends over 13 amino acids. V was clipped by 3 bases and J by 7 bases, with 10 bases between them. Germline V gene data show CDR1 as KGHSH and CDR2 as LQKENI. CDR3 in amino acids: CASSPAGGNEQFF. CDR3 DNA: TGTGCCAGCTCACCGGCAGGCGGGAATGAGCAGTTCTTC.

The CDR3 DNA reads TGCGCCAGCAGCTTGATCGTGAACACTGAAGCTTTCTTT. This codes for CASSLIVNTEAFF. This chain joins TRBV5-1 and TRBJ1-1; D gene unclear. CDR3 length: 13 residues. V was clipped by 1 base and J by 0 bases, with 4 bases between them. The germline V gene encodes CDR1 SGHRS and CDR2 YFSETQ. Based on the CDR3 plus reference TRBV5-1 and TRBJ1-1, the full variable domain is KAGVTQTPRYLIKTRGQQVTLSCSPISGHRSVSWYQQTPGQGLQFLFEYFSETQRNKGNFPGRFSGRQFSNSRSEMNVSTLELGDSALYLCASSLIVNTEAFFGQGTRLTVV.

The rearrangement joins TRBV11-2 to TRBJ1-2; tentative D call: TRBD1 (5 bases). V was cut by 7 bases and J by 5 bases, with 20 bases left in between. CDR3 length equals 15 residues. Per the germline V gene, CDR1 is SGHAT and CDR2 is FQNNGV. The CDR3 DNA reads as TGTGCCAGCACCCCGGACAACCCCTTAGGGTATGGCTACACCTTC. As protein: CASTPDNPLGYGYTF.

The V gene is TRBV10-3, the J gene TRBJ1-3, with D uncertain. Germline CDR1 and CDR2: ENHRY and SYGVKD. The length of the CDR3 is 12 residues. Trimming removed 8 bases from V and 0 bases from J, with 5 bases in between. CDR3 nucleotide sequence: TGTGCCATCGAGGGCTCTGGAAACACCATATATTTT. Its translation: CAIEGSGNTIYF.

V usage is TRBV12-3 or TRBV12-4 and J usage is TRBJ1-1; D remains ambiguous. The V end was cut by 5 bases, the J end by 2 bases, with 9 bases between. This CDR3 spans 13 amino acids. CDR3 amino acids: CASSTGLNTEAFF. The CDR3 DNA reads as TGTGCCAGCAGTACGGGTCTAAACACTGAAGCTTTCTTT.

The V gene is TRBV7-2, the J gene TRBJ1-2; D unclear. The V end lost 1 base, the J end lost 0 bases, and 3 bases lay between the germline ends. This CDR3 has 13 residues. Per the germline V gene, CDR1 is SGHTA and CDR2 is FQGNSA. The CDR3 DNA sequence: TGTGCCAGCAGCTTAGATACTAACTATGGCTACACCTTC. Translating it yields CASSLDTNYGYTF.

This chain links TRBV4-1 with TRBJ1-1, with TRBD1 matching 11 bases. This CDR3 contains 15 residues. V lost 2 bases and J lost 10; bases outside the gene matches: 9. Per the germline V gene, CDR1 is MGHRA and CDR2 is YSYEKL. This CDR3 reads CASSQSLDRGHVAFF. The CDR3 DNA sequence: TGCGCCAGCAGCCAATCCCTGGACAGGGGGCATGTAGCTTTCTTT.

V is TRBV6-5 and J is TRBJ1-5; D gene uncertain. Deletions cut 7 bases from V and 0 bases from J, with 10 bases between. Looked up from germline, CDR1 is MNHEY and CDR2 is SVGAGI. The CDR3 spans 14 residues. CDR3 nucleotide sequence: TGTGCCAGCAATCCGACGGGTAGCAATCAGCCCCAGCATTTT. Translated, it gives CASNPTGSNQPQHF.

This chain uses TRBV27 with TRBJ1-1; unclear D gene. V was clipped by 5 bases and J by 8 bases, with 15 bases between them. Germline V gene data show CDR1 as MNHEY and CDR2 as SMNVEV (reference sequence). The CDR3 runs to 13 residues. The CDR3 coding sequence is TGTGCCAGCAGTCGCCACATTACAGAAGAAGCTTTCTTT. This gives the protein CASSRHITEEAFF.

This sequence joins TRBV18 and TRBJ1-2; the match to TRBD1 covers 9 bases. The V gene end was trimmed by 4 bases and the J gene end by 4 bases; junction bases not matched to a gene: 7. The germline CDR1 and CDR2 sequences are KGHSH and LQKENI. The CDR3 covers 15 residues. CDR3 protein: CASSQTGGEVYGYTF. The CDR3 nucleotides read TGTGCCAGCTCACAAACAGGGGGCGAGGTCTATGGCTACACCTTC. The variable domain in full, completed from reference TRBV18 and TRBJ1-2, reads NAGVMQNPRHLVRRRGQEARLRCSPMKGHSHVYWYRQLPEEGLKFMVYLQKENIIDESGMPKERFSAEFPKEGPSILRIQQVVRGDSAAYFCASSQTGGEVYGYTFGSGTRLTVV.

The chain couples TRBV29-1 to TRBJ1-2; 8 bases match TRBD1. CDR1 SQVTM and CDR2 ANQGSEA come from the germline V gene. After removal of 7 bases from V and 7 bases from J, the junction contained 11 bases not matched to a gene. This CDR3 is 13 amino acids long. The CDR3 protein is CSAFSQGARGYTF. CDR3 DNA: TGCAGCGCGTTTTCCCAGGGGGCGCGTGGCTACACCTTC. The entire variable domain, with the rest obtained from reference TRBV29-1 and TRBJ1-2, is as follows: SAVISQKPSRDICQRGTSLTIQCQVDSQVTMMFWYRQQPGQSLTLIATANQGSEATYESGFVIDKFPISRPNLTFSTLTVSNMSPEDSSIYLCSAFSQGARGYTFGSGTRLTVV.

This chain joins TRBV5-5 and TRBJ2-5; a possible D gene is TRBD2 (6 bases). The CDR3 runs 15 residues. Germline assignment: CDR1 SGHKS and CDR2 YYEKEE (reference sequence). V gave up 3 bases and J gave up 4 bases, with 16 bases separating them. The CDR3 sequence is CASSSPREARETQYF. In DNA, the CDR3 is TGTGCCAGCAGCTCCCCGAGGGAGGCTCGAGAGACCCAGTACTTC.

The chain is built from TRBV5-1 and TRBJ1-1; 9 bases line up with TRBD1. The CDR3 consists of 15 residues. Germline V lookup: CDR1 SGHRS, CDR2 YFSETQ. V shed 5 bases and J 5 bases; nucleotides not matched to a gene: 10. For the CDR3, the DNA is TGCGCCAGCAGTCCCGACGGACAGGGGAGAACTGAAGCTTTCTTT. This sequence encodes CASSPDGQGRTEAFF.

This chain connects TRBV12-5 to TRBJ2-1, with a weak D call TRBD2 (5 bases). The CDR3 is 13 residues long. Germline CDR1 is LGHNT and CDR2 is FRNRAP. V dropped 4 bases and J dropped 4 bases, with 8 bases sitting between them. The CDR3 loop is CASGSDFYNEQFF. CDR3 nucleotide sequence: TGTGCTAGTGGTTCGGACTTTTACAATGAGCAGTTCTTC. Drawing the rest from reference TRBV12-5 and TRBJ2-1, the complete variable domain is DARVTQTPRHKVTEMGQEVTMRCQPILGHNTVFWYRQTMMQGLELLAYFRNRAPLDDSGMPKDRFSAEMPDATLATLKIQPSEPRDSAVYFCASGSDFYNEQFFGPGTRLTVL.

This chain joins TRBV5-1 and TRBJ1-1; 10 nucleotides line up with TRBD1. Germline values: CDR1 SGHRS, CDR2 YFSETQ. Germline trimming cut 0 bases from V and 1 base from J; bases unmatched to any gene: 6. This CDR3 region has 17 residues. This chain's CDR3 is CASSLGPGTGENTEAFF. DNA of the CDR3: TGCGCCAGCAGCTTGGGCCCCGGGACAGGGGAGAACACTGAAGCTTTCTTT.

The chain uses TRBV2 and TRBJ1-5, with D tentatively TRBD1 (6 bases). CDR3 size: 14 residues. Trimming removed 2 bases at V and 3 bases at J, with 8 bases between. Germline V gives CDR1 SNHLY, CDR2 FYNNEI. CDR3 sequence: CASSERTANQPQHF. The CDR3 DNA follows: TGTGCCAGCAGTGAAAGGACAGCCAATCAGCCCCAGCATTTT. Using reference TRBV2 and TRBJ1-5 for the parts outside the CDR3, the full variable domain is EPEVTQTPSHQVTQMGQEVILRCVPISNHLYFYWYRQILGQKVEFLVSFYNNEISEKSEIFDDQFSVERPDGSNFTLKIRSTKLEDSAMYFCASSERTANQPQHFGDGTRLSIL.